The source of this TCR beta chain is a study of OX40 agonist ivuxolimab in advanced cancers. Whole-study context: Among those enrolled, mean age was 60 years (range 23 to 79) and 82.7% were male. Study findings and constraints: Some patients who did not respond also had low normalized T-cell clonal expansion. Antigen specificity remained undetermined for the expanded peripheral T cells.

The table came from immunoSEQ multiplex PCR; TCRdb's copy has only in-frame clones and leaves some out. The table lists approximately 61,000 clones, 70% to 90% of them singletons. CDR1 and CDR2 (germline): SGDLS, YYNGEE. This CDR3 has 13 amino acids. V was shortened by 4 bases and J by 10 bases, with 17 bases between the two germline ends. A word on this clone: What it binds is unknown.

This TCR was recovered from an adult with an advanced solid tumor such as melanoma, head and neck, liver or kidney cancer. The chain couples TRBV9 to TRBJ1-2; the D is unclear. Sequencing used CD4+ or CD8+ T cells sorted from blood, obtained in a trial of the OX40 agonist ivuxolimab. The CDR3 is CASSSDQGLVYTF. CDR3 DNA: TGTGCCAGCAGCTCCGACCAAGGACTGGTCTACACCTTC. The whole variable domain, filled in from reference TRBV9 and TRBJ1-2, reads DSGVTQTPKHLITATGQRVTLRCSPRSGDLSVYWYQQSLDQGLQFLIQYYNGEERAKGNILERFSAQQFPDLHSELNLSSLELGDSALYFCASSSDQGLVYTFGSGTRLTVV.